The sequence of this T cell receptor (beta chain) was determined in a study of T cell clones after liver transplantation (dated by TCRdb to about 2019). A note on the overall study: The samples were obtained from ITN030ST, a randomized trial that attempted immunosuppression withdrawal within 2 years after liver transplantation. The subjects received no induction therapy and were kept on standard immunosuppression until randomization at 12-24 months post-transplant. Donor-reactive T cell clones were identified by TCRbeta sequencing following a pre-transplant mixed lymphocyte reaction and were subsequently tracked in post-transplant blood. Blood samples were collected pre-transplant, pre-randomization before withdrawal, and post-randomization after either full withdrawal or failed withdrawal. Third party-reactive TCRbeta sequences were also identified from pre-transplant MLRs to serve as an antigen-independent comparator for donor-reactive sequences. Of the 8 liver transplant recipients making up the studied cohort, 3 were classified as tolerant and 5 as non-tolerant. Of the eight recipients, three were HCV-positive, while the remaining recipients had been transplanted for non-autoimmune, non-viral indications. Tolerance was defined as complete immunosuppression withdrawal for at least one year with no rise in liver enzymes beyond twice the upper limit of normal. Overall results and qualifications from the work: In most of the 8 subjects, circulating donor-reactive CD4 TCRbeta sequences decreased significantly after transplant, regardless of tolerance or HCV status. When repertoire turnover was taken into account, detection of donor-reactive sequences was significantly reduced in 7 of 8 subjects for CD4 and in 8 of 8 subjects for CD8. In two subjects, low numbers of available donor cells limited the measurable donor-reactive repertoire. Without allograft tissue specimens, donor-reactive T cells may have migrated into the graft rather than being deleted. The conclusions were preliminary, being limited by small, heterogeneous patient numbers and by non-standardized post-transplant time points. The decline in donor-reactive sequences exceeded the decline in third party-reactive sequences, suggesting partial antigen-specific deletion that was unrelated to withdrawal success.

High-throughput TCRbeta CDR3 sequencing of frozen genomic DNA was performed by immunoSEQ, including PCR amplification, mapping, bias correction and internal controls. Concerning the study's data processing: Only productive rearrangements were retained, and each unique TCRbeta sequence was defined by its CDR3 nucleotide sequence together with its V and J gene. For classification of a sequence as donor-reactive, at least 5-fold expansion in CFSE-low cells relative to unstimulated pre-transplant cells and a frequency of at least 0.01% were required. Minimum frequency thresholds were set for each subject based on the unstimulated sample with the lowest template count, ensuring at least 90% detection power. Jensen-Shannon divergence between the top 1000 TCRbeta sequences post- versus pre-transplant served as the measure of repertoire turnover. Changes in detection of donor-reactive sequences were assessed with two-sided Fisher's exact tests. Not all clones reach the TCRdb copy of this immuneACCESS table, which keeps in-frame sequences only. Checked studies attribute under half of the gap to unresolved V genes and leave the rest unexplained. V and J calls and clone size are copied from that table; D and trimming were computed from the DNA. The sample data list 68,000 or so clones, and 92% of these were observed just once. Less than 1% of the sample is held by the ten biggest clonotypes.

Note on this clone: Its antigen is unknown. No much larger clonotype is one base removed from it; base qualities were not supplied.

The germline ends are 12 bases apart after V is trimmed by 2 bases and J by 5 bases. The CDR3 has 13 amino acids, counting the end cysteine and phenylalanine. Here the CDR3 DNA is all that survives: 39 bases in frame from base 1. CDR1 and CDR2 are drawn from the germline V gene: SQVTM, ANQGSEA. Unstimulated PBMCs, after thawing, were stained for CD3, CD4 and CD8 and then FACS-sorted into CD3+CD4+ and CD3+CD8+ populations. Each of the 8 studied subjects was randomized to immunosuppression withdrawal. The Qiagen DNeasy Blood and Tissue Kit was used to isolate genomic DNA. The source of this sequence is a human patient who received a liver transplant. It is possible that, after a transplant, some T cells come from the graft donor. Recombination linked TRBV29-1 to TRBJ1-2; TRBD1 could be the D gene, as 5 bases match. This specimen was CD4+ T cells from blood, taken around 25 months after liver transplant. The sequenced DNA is TGCAGCGTTGAACGCGACAGCGGTTATGGCTACACCTTC. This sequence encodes CSVERDSGYGYTF.